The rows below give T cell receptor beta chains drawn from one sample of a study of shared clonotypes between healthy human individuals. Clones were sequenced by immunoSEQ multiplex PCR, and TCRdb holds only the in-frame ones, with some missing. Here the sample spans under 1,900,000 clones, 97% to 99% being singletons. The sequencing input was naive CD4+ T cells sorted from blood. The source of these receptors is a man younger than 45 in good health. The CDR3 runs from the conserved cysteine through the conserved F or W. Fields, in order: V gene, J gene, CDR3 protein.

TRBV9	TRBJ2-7	CASSGTGFYEQYF
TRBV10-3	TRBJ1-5	CAISEASGNQPQHF
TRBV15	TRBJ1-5	CATSRDFNQPQHF
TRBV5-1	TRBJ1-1	CATYRGPGAEAFF
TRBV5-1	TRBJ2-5	CASSLIKLAGAQETQYF
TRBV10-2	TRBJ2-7	CASSDLTGAEQYF
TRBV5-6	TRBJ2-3	CASSSDRGTDTQYF
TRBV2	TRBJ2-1	CASSGPGLGNEQFF
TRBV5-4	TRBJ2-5	CASSPRLEETQYF
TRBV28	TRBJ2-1	CASNFLDVSGKGGQFF